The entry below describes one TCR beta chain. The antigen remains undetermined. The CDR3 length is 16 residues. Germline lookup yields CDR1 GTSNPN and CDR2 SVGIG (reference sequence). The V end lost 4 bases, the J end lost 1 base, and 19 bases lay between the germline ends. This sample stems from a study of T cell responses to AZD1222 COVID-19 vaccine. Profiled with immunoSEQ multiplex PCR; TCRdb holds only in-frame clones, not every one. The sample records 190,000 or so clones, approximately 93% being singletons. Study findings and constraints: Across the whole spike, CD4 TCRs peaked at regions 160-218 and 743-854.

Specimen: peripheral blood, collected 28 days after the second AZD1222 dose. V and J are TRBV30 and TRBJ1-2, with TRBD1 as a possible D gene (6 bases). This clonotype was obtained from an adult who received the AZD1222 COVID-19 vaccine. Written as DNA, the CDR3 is TGTGCCTGGAAGACCCGGGGCAGGGGATTTAACTATGGCTACACCTTC. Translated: CAWKTRGRGFNYGYTF.